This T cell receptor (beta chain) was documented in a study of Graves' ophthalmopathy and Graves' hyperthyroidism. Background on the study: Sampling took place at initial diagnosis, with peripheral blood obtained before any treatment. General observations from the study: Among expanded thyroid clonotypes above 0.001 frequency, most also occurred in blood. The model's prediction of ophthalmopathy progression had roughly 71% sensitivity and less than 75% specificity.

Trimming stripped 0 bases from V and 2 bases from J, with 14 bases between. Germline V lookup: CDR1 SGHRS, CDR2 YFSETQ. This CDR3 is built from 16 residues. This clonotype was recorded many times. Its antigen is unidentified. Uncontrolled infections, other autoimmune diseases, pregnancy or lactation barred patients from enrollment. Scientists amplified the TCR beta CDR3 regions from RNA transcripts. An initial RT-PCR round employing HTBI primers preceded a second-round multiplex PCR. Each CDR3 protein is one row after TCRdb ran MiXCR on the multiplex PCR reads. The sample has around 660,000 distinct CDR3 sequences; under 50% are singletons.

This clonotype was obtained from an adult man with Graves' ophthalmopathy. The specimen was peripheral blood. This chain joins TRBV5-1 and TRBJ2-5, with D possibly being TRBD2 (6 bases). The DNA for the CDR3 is TGCGCCAGCAGCTTGGCTGTCGGGGGTCCTCAAGAGACCCAGTACTTC. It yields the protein CASSLAVGGPQETQYF.